These 9 T cell receptor beta chains were sequenced from one sample in a study of blood T cell repertoires in COVID-19 (dated by TCRdb to the early 2020s). Libraries were constructed by the immunoSEQ multiplex PCR assay. In TCRdb, the immuneACCESS table is reduced to in-frame sequences with V and J assigned. These tables do not hold every clone; where another copy was compared, an unresolved V gene accounts for under half, and the others remain unexplained. The sample includes 390,000 or so clones, with around 87% observed a single time. The ten top clones hold 5% to 8.5% of the sample. Specimen: peripheral blood. These receptors were collected from a man younger than 35 with active or convalescent COVID-19.

The chain combines TRBV15 with TRBJ1-2; a possible D gene is TRBD1 (6 bases). The germline CDR1 and CDR2 sequences are LNHNV and YYDKDF (reference sequence). V was pared by 6 bases and J by 0 bases, with 8 bases between. The length of the CDR3 is 13 residues. The CDR3 sequence is CATRDRANYGYTF. In nucleotides, the CDR3 is TGTGCCACCAGGGACAGAGCTAACTATGGCTACACCTTC.

The chain is built from TRBV19 and TRBJ2-7; TRBD2 matches 9 bases. Germline values: CDR1 LNHDA, CDR2 SQIVND (reference sequence). V shed 10 bases, J shed 5 bases, and the junction held 9 bases outside the gene matches. The length of the CDR3 is 13 residues. The CDR3 reads CATSGGGDHEQYF. The CDR3 DNA reads TGTGCCACCTCCGGCGGGGGGGACCACGAGCAGTACTTC.

This clone was detected once. J is TRBJ1-1 and V is TRBV18, with 7 bases that match TRBD1. Germline-derived CDR1 and CDR2 are KGHSH and LQKENI. The CDR3 length is 13 residues. The ends lost 3 bases at V and 7 bases at J; junction bases unmatched: 5. The DNA for the CDR3 is TGTGCCAGCTCACCTTTGGACAGGAGTGAAGCTTTCTTT. As protein: CASSPLDRSEAFF.

The genes are TRBV2 and TRBJ2-2, with 9 positions matching TRBD2. Trimming removed 8 bases from V and 5 bases from J; junction bases left unmatched: 9. The CDR3 loop spans 15 amino acids. The germline V gene encodes CDR1 SNHLY and CDR2 FYNNEI. The CDR3 coding sequence is TGTGCCAGCCGACTGCGGGAGGGAAGTACCGGGGAGCTGTTTTTT. Translated, it gives CASRLREGSTGELFF.

As for this clone: This same CDR3 is encoded by further DNA sequences in the sample. The chain uses TRBV7-2 and TRBJ2-7, with D unclear. The CDR3 runs 12 residues. V was pared by 5 bases and J by 2 bases, with 7 bases between. Per the germline V gene, CDR1 is SGHTA and CDR2 is FQGNSA. The CDR3 region has the DNA TGTGCCAGCAGCCTAACGACCTACGAGCAGTACTTC. It codes for CASSLTTYEQYF.

V usage is TRBV9 and J usage is TRBJ1-3, with a tentative D call TRBD1 (6 bases). This CDR3 is built from 16 residues. Germline V gene lookup returns CDR1 SGDLS and CDR2 YYNGEE. Trimming shortened V by 3 bases and J by 0 bases, and 13 bases separated the two germline ends. The CDR3 spells CASSAQTGLSGNTIYF. CDR3 DNA sequence: TGTGCCAGCAGCGCTCAGACAGGACTCTCTGGAAACACCATATATTTT.

The chain couples TRBV28 to TRBJ1-1, with D maybe TRBD1 (5 bases). Looked up from germline, CDR1 is MDHEN and CDR2 is SYDVKM. CDR3 length equals 17 residues. The ends were cut back, 3 bases at V and 6 bases at J, with 23 bases in the middle. The CDR3 DNA reads TGTGCCAGCAGTTTTTCGGGCAGGGAGGGGATGAAGGCTGAAGCTTTCTTT. This encodes CASSFSGREGMKAEAFF.

The rearrangement links TRBV19 to TRBJ2-2; tentative D call: TRBD2 (5 bases). The CDR3 consists of 18 residues. Germline assignment: CDR1 LNHDA and CDR2 SQIVND (reference sequence). Between the trimmed V and J ends, which lost 7 bases and 2 bases, there was a span of 23 bases. The CDR3 reads CASTIPGLIAQNTGELFF. The CDR3 region has the DNA TGTGCCAGTACTATCCCCGGGTTGATAGCGCAAAACACCGGGGAGCTGTTTTTT. The full variable domain, completed using reference TRBV19 and TRBJ2-2, is DGGITQSPKYLFRKEGQNVTLSCEQNLNHDAMYWYRQDPGQGLRLIYYSQIVNDFQKGDIAEGYSVSREKKESFPLTVTSAQKNPTAFYLCASTIPGLIAQNTGELFFGEGSRLTVL.

The V gene is TRBV13, the J gene TRBJ1-1; the D is unclear. The CDR3 length is 15 residues. Germline CDR1 PRHDT, CDR2 FYEKMQ (reference sequence). V was trimmed by 4 bases and J by 2 bases, leaving 14 bases between them. This chain's CDR3 is CASSSITRLNTEAFF. The CDR3 DNA reads TGTGCCAGCAGCTCCATAACCCGACTAAACACTGAAGCTTTCTTT.